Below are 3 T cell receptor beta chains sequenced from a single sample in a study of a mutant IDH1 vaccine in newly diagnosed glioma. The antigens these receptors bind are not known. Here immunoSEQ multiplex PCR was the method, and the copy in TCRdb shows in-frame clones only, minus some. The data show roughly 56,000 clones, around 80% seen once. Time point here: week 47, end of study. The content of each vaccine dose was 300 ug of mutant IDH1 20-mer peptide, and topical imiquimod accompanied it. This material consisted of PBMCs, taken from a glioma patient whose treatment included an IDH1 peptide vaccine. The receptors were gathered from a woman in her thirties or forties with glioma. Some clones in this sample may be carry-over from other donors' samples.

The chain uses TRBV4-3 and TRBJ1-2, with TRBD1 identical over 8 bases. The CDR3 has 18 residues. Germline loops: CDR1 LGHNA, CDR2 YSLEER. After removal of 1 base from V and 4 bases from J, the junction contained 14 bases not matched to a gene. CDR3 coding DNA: TGCGCCAGCAGCCAAGCAAGGTCCCAGAACAGGGGGATCTATGGCTACACCTTC. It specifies CASSQARSQNRGIYGYTF.

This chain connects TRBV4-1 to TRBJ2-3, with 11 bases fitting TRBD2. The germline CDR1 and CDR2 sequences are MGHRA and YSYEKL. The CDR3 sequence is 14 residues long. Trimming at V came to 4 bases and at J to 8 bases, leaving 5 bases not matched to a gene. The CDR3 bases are TGCGCCAGCAGCCTAGCGGGGGGGGGCCGTACGCAGTATTTT. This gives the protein CASSLAGGGRTQYF.

This CDR3 reads CAISETEPILYGYTF. For the CDR3, the DNA is TGTGCCATCAGTGAGACAGAGCCCATCCTCTATGGCTACACCTTC. The gene calls are TRBV10-3 and TRBJ1-2; D is unclear. Looked up from germline, CDR1 is ENHRY and CDR2 is SYGVKD. V was cut by 2 bases and J by 4 bases, with 14 bases left in between. The CDR3 spans 15 residues.